This TCR beta chain derives from a study of blood T cell repertoires in COVID-19. Across the study: Sites in the United States, Italy and Spain provided acute and convalescent COVID-19 samples. PBMCs, B-cell-depleted T cells, or T cells were the source of the cDNA or gDNA that made up the material.

Looked up from germline, CDR1 is MNHNS and CDR2 is SASEGT. The CDR3 sequence is 14 residues long. V lost 1 base and J 8 bases, leaving 12 bases between the germline ends. As processed by the authors: It was from reference gene primer amplification that nucleated cell counts were estimated. Using immunoSEQ multiplex PCR, the repertoire was profiled, and TCRdb retains in-frame clones only, with some absent. V and J calls and clone size are those listed in that table; D and trimming were worked out from the DNA. The sample includes fewer than 250,000 clones, around four fifths of them seen just once. This TCR was recovered from a woman aged 70-85 years with acute or convalescent COVID-19. This rearrangement joins TRBV6-1 to TRBJ2-1, with unresolved D. Sequences were obtained from peripheral blood. This CDR3 is CASSEVLSPDEQFF. CDR3 sequence (DNA): TGTGCCAGCAGTGAAGTTCTCAGTCCCGATGAGCAGTTCTTC.